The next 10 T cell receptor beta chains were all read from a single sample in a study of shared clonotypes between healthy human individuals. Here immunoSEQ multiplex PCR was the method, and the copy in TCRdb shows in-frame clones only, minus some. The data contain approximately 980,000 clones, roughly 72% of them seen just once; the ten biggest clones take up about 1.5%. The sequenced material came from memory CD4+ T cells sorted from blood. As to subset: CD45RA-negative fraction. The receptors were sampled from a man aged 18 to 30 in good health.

The CDR3 DNA reads TGTGCCAGCAGTCCTCTGGGGGACGTCGGAGAGGGCTATGGCTACACCTTC. Translating it yields CASSPLGDVGEGYGYTF. The chain uses TRBV2 and TRBJ1-2; tentative D call: TRBD1 (5 bases). The CDR3 extends over 17 amino acids. Trimming removed 5 bases at V and 4 bases at J, with 23 bases between. Germline CDR1 and CDR2: SNHLY and FYNNEI. Complete variable domain (other parts from reference TRBV2 and TRBJ1-2): EPEVTQTPSHQVTQMGQEVILRCVPISNHLYFYWYRQILGQKVEFLVSFYNNEISEKSEIFDDQFSVERPDGSNFTLKIRSTKLEDSAMYFCASSPLGDVGEGYGYTFGSGTRLTVV.

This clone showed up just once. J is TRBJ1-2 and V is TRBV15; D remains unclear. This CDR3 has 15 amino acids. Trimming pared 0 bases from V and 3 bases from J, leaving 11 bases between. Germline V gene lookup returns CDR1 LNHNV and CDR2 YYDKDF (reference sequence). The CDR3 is CATSRDLGRDYGYTF. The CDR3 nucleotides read TGTGCCACCAGCAGAGATCTGGGGAGGGACTATGGCTACACCTTC.

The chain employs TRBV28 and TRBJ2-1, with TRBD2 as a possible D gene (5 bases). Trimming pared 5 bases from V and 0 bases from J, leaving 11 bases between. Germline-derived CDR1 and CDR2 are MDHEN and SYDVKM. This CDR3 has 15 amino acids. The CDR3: CASSVRGSSYNEQFF. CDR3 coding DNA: TGTGCCAGCAGTGTACGGGGAAGCTCCTACAATGAGCAGTTCTTC.

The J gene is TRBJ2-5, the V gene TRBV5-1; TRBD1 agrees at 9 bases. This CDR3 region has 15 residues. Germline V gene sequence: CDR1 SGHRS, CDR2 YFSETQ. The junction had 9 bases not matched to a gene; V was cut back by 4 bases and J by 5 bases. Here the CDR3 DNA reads TGCGCCAGCAGCAAGGGACAGGGATCAGGGGAGACCCAGTACTTC. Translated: CASSKGQGSGETQYF.

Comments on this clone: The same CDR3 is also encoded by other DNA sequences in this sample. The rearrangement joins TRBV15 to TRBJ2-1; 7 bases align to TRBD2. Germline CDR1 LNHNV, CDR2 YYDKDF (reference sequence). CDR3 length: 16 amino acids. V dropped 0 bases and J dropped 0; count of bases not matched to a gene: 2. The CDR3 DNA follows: TGTGCCACCAGCAGAGATGGCGGGAGCTCCTACAATGAGCAGTTCTTC. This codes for CATSRDGGSSYNEQFF.

The CDR3 DNA is TGTGCCAGCAGTTTAGGACAGGTCCAAGAGACCCAGTACTTC. Translating it yields CASSLGQVQETQYF. The chain is built from TRBV28 and TRBJ2-5; 7 nucleotides align to TRBD1. The germline CDR1 and CDR2 sequences are MDHEN and SYDVKM. The junction had 1 base not matched to a gene; V was cut back by 2 bases and J by 1 base. There are 14 residues in the CDR3.

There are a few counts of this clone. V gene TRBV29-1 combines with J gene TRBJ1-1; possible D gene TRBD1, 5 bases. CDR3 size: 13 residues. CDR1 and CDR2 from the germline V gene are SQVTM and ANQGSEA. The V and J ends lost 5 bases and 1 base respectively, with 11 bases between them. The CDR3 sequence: CSVTAGPNTEAFF. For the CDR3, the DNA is TGCAGCGTTACGGCGGGGCCGAACACTGAAGCTTTCTTT.

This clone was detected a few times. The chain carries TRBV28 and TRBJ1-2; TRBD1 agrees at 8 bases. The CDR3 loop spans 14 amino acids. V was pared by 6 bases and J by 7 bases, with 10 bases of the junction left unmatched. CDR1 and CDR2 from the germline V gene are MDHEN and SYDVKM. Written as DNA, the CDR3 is TGTGCCAGCAGGGAGGGACAGGAAGTATTTGGCTACACCTTC. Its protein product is CASREGQEVFGYTF.

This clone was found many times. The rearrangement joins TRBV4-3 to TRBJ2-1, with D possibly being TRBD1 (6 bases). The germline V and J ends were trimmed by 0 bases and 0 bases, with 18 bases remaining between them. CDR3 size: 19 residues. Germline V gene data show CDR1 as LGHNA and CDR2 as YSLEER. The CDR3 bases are TGCGCCAGCAGCCAAGATTGGGCAGGGGCCTCGAGCTCCTACAATGAGCAGTTCTTC. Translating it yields CASSQDWAGASSSYNEQFF.

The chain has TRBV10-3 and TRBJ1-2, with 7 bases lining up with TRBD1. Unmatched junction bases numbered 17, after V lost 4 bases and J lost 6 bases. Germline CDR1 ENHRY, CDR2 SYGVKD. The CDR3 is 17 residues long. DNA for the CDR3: TGTGCCATCAGTGGCCAGGGGGAGAGGTTAGGTTACAATGGCTACACCTTC. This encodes CAISGQGERLGYNGYTF.